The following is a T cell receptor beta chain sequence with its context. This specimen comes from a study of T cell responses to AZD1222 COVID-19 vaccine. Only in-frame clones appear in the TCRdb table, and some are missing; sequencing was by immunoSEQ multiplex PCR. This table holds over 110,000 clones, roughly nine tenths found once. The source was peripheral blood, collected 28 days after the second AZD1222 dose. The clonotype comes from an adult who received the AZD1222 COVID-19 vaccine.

Written as DNA, the CDR3 is TGTGCCAGTAGTGAGTTTTCTGAAGCTTTCTTT. It translates to CASSEFSEAFF. The J gene is TRBJ1-1, the V gene TRBV6-2 or TRBV6-3; no clear D. The length of the CDR3 is 11 residues. Trimming removed 9 bases from V and 6 bases from J, with 11 bases in between. Germline CDR1 is MNHEY and CDR2 is SVGEGT.